The clone carrying this T cell receptor beta chain occurred once. Assignment of participants to cohorts was predicated upon participant-reported clinical history. As originally analysed: Scientists estimated how many nucleated cells there were by amplifying reference gene primers. The protocol was immunoSEQ multiplex PCR, while the TCRdb copy is restricted to in-frame clones and leaves out a portion. The V and J calls and clone size are taken from that table; D and trimming were inferred from the DNA. The table records about 200,000 clones, 82% of them present only once. This sample is part of a study of blood T cell repertoires in COVID-19. Study context: COVID-19 samples collected from the United States, Italy and Spain covered acute and convalescent phases. Sources were T cells, B-cell-depleted T cells, or PBMCs; the material itself was cDNA or gDNA.

Germline CDR1 MNHEY, CDR2 SVGAGI. Trimming pared 7 bases from V and 9 bases from J, leaving 10 bases between. This CDR3 region has 12 residues. The genes are TRBV6-5 and TRBJ1-6; D is perhaps TRBD1 (5 bases). The material sequenced was PBMCs or T cells enriched from blood (not recorded which). The source of this sequence is a woman aged 55-70 years with acute COVID-19. CDR3 sequence (DNA): TGTGCCAGCACCTCGACAGTTTCACCCCTCCACTTT. Protein: CASTSTVSPLHF.